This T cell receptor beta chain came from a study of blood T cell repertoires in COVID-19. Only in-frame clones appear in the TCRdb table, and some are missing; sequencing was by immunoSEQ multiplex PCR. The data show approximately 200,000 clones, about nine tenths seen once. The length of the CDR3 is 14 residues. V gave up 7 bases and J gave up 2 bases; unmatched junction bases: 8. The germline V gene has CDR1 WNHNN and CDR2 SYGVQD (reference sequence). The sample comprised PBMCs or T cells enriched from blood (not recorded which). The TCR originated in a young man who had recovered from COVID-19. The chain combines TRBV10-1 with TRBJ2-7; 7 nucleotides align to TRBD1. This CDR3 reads CASTETGYTYEQYF. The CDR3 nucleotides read TGCGCCAGCACCGAGACAGGGTACACCTACGAGCAGTACTTC.